The present T cell receptor beta chain was sequenced within a study of blood T cell repertoires in COVID-19 (dated by TCRdb to 2020 to 2022). Background on the whole study: Samples from collaborators originated in the United States, Italy and Spain and spanned both the acute and convalescent phases of COVID-19. The prospective study material was composed of cDNA or gDNA derived from T cells, B-cell-depleted T cells, or PBMCs. Subjects who had been exposed to COVID-19, were actively infected with it, or had recovered from it provided the deeply sampled blood TCRbeta repertoires that made up the dataset. The repertoires were released in a freely available public database intended as a resource for research on the immune response to SARS-CoV-2. The samples were drawn from two sources: the first 160 participants of the ongoing ImmuneRACE study, and fewer than 1,500 subjects contributed by 6 global collaborators. Sample metadata almost always included a de-identified subject ID, COVID-19 status, age in years and sex. Where HLA class I and class II types were available, the types were taken from metadata supplied by the sample provider, not from assay-based typing. Study-level results and caveats: The amount of clinical and demographic metadata varied by source and participant and was provided uncurated.

Per the germline V gene, SQVTM is the CDR1 and ANQGSEA is the CDR2. Measured from the cysteine to the phenylalanine, the CDR3 is 12 residues long. Just CDR3 DNA is preserved here, 36 bases in frame from base 1. V drops 2 bases and J drops 5 bases, leaving 9 bases in between. The immunoSEQ Assay, a bias-controlled multiplex PCR, was used to amplify TCRbeta CDR3 regions from genomic DNA. The study's processing was this. Within the assay, amplification of reference gene primers was used to estimate how many nucleated cells each sample contained. Sequence reads were collapsed and filtered to measure the absolute abundance of every unique TCRbeta CDR3 rearrangement. Productive Simpson clonality was computed per sample as the square root of Simpson's diversity index over productive rearrangements. Held by TCRdb, this immuneACCESS table contains in-frame sequences only and omits some clones. Under half of the omission traces to an unresolved V gene where checked; the cause of the rest is unknown. V and J calls and clone size are as listed in that table; D and trimming were resolved from the DNA. This sample holds 150,000 to 200,000 clones; 70% to 85% were observed only once. The ten largest clones add up to about 20% of the sample.

Collaborating institutions collected whole blood in K2EDTA tubes following their own protocols. For TCRbeta analysis, collaborators shipped samples in one of three forms: frozen whole blood, isolated PBMCs, or DNA extracted from either of those sample types. Only a few counts were recorded for this clone. The clone's antigen remains unknown. Per-base quality was not reported, and no clone a single base away is much larger than it. Sequencing was performed on peripheral blood. This receptor was identified in a woman older than 75 with acute or convalescent COVID-19. The chain couples TRBV29-1 to TRBJ2-5; too little of a D gene remains to name it. For the CDR3, the sequence is CSVESTEETQYF. The bases are TGCAGCGTTGAATCCACCGAGGAGACCCAGTACTTC.